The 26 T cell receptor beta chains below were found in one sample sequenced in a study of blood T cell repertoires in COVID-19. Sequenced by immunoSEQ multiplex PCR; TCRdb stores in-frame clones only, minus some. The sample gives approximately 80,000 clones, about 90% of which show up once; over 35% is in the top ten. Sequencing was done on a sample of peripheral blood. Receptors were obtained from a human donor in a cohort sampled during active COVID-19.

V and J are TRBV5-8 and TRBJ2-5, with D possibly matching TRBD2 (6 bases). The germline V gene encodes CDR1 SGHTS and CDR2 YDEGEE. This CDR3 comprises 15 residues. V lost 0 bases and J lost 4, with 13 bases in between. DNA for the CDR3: TGTGCCAGCAGCTTGGGGCCCCTCGGGGGAGAGACCCAGTACTTC. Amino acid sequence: CASSLGPLGGETQYF.

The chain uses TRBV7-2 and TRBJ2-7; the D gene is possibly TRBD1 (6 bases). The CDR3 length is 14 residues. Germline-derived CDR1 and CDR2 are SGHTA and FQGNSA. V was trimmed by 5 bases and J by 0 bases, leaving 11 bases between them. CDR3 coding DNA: TGTGCCAGCAGCCCCCAGGGGACCTCCTACGAGCAGTACTTC. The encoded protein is CASSPQGTSYEQYF.

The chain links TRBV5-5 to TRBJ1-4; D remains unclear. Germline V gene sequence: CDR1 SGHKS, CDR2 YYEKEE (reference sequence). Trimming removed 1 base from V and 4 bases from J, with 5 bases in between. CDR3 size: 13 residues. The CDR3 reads CASSLTVNEKLFF. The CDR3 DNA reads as TGTGCCAGCAGCTTGACAGTTAATGAAAAACTGTTTTTT.

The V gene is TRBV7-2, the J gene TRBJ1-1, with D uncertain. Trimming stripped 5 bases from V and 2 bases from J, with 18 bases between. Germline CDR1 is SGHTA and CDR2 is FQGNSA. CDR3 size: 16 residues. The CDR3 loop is CASSPALVTANTEAFF. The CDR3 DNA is TGTGCCAGCAGCCCCGCGTTGGTCACAGCCAACACTGAAGCTTTCTTT.

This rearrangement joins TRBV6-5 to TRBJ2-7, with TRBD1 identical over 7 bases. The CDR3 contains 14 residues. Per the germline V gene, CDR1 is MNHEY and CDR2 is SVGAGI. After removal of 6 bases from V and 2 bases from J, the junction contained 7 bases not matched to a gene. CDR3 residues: CASSSGQSPYEQYF. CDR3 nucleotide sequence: TGTGCCAGCAGCTCGGGACAGTCCCCCTACGAGCAGTACTTC.

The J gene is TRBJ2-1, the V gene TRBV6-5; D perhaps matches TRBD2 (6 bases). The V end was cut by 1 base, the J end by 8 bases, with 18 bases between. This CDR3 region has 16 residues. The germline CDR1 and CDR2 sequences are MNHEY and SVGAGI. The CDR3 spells CASSYYGGATGDEQFF. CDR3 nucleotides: TGTGCCAGCAGTTACTACGGGGGAGCCACCGGGGATGAGCAGTTCTTC.

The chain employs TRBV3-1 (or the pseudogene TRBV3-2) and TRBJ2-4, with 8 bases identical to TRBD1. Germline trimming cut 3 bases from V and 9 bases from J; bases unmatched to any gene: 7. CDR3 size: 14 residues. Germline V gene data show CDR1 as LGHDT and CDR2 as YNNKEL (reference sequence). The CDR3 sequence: CASSHPGQGGIQYF. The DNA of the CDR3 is TGTGCCAGCAGCCATCCCGGACAGGGTGGCATTCAGTACTTC.

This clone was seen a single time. The CDR3 spells CASSKQIGGGETQYF. In DNA, the CDR3 is TGTGCCAGCAGCAAACAGATTGGGGGCGGCGAGACCCAGTACTTC. J is TRBJ2-5 and V is TRBV7-9; tentatively, D is TRBD1 (6 bases). V shed 5 bases and J shed 5 bases, with 18 bases lying between them. Germline V CDR1 and CDR2: SEHNR, FQNEAQ (reference sequence). CDR3 size: 15 residues.

The CDR3 DNA is TGTGCCAGCAGCCCTACGGGTAGTATTACCTACGAGCAGTACTTC. It specifies CASSPTGSITYEQYF. The V and J genes are TRBV7-8 and TRBJ2-7; D not resolved. V dropped 5 bases and J dropped 2 bases, with 16 bases sitting between them. Germline assignment: CDR1 SGHVS and CDR2 FQNEAQ. The CDR3 contains 15 residues.

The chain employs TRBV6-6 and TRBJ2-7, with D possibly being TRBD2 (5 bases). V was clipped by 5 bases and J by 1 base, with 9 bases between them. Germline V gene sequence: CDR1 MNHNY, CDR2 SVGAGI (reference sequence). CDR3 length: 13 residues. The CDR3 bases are TGTGCCAGCAGTCTTCGGGGTTCCTACGAGCAGTACTTC. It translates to CASSLRGSYEQYF.

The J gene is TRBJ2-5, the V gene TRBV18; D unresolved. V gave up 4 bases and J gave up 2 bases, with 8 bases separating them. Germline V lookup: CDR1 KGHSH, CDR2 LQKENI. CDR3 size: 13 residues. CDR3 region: CASSRSEQETQYF. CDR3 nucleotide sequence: TGTGCCAGCTCACGGTCAGAACAAGAGACCCAGTACTTC.

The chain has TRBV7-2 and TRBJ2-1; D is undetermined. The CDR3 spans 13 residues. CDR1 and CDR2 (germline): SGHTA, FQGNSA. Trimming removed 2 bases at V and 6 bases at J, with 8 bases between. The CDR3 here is CASSLLRINEQFF. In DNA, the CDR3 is TGTGCCAGCAGCTTATTGCGAATCAATGAGCAGTTCTTC.

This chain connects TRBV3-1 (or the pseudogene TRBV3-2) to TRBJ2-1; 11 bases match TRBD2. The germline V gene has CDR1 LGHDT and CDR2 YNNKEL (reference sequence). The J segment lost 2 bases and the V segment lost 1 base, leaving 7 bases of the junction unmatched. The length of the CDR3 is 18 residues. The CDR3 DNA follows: TGTGCCAGCAGCCAAGCACCATATAGCGGGGGGGCCTACAATGAGCAGTTCTTC. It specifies CASSQAPYSGGAYNEQFF.

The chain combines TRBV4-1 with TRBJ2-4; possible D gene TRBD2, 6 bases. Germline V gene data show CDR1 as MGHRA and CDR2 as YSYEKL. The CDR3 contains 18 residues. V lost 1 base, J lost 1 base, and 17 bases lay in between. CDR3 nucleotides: TGCGCCAGCAGCCAAGGACTAGGGGTGGGGCGGGCCAAAAACATTCAGTACTTC. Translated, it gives CASSQGLGVGRAKNIQYF.

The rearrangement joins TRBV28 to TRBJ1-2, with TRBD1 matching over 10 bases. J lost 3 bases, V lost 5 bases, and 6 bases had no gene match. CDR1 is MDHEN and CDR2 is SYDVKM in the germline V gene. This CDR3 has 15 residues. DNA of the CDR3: TGTGCCAGCAGTCCCCCGGGACAGGGGCACTATGGCTACACCTTC. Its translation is CASSPPGQGHYGYTF.

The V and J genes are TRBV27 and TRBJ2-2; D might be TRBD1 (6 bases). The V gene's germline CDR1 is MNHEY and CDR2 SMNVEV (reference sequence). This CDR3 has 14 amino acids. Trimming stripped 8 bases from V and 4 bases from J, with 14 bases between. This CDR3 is CASRMVGGTGELFF. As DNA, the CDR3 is TGTGCCAGCCGCATGGTAGGGGGCACCGGGGAGCTGTTTTTT.

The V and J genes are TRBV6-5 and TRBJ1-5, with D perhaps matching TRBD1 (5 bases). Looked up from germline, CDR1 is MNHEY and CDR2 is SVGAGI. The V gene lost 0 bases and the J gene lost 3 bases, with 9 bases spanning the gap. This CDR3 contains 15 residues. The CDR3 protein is CASSYSRQSNQPQHF. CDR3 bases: TGTGCCAGCAGTTACTCCCGACAGTCCAATCAGCCCCAGCATTTT.

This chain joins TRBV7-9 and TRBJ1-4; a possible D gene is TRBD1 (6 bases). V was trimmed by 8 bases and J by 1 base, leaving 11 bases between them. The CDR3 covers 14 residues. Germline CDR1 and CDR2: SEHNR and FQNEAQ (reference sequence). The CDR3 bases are TGTGCCAGCGGGGGAGGGGGAACTAATGAAAAACTGTTTTTT. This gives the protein CASGGGGTNEKLFF.

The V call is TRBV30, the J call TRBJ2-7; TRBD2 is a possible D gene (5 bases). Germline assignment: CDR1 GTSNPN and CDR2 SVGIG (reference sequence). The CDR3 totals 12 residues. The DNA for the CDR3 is TGTGCTTACGGGGTCGGGTCCTACGAGCAGTACTTC. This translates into CAYGVGSYEQYF.

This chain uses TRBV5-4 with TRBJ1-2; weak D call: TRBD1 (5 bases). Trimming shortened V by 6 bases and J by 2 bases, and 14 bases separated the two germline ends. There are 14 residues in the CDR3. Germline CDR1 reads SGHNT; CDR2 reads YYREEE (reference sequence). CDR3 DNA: TGTGCCAGCACCCAAGCAGGACAAAACTATGGCTACACCTTC. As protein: CASTQAGQNYGYTF. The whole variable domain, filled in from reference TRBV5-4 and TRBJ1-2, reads ETGVTQSPTHLIKTRGQQVTLRCSSQSGHNTVSWYQQALGQGPQFIFQYYREEENGRGNFPPRFSGLQFPNYSSELNVNALELDDSALYLCASTQAGQNYGYTFGSGTRLTVV.

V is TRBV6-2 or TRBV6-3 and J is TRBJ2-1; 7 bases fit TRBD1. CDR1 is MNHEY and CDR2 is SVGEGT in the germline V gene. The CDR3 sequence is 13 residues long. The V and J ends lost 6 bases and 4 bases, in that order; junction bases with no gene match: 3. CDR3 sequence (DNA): TGTGCCAGCAGCACAGGGGTGTACAATGAGCAGTTCTTC. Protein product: CASSTGVYNEQFF.

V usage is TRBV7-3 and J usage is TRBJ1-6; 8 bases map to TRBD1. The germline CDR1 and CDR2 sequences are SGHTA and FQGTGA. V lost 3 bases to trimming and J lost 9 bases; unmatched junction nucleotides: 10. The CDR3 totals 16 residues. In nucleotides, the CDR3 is TGTGCCAGCAGCTTTTCACAGGGGGGAGGAGGTTCACCCCTCCACTTT. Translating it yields CASSFSQGGGGSPLHF.

CDR3 coding DNA: TGCAGCGTTGAAGATCGGGGCGGGAGGGCTGAAGCTTTCTTT. It yields the protein CSVEDRGGRAEAFF. The V and J genes are TRBV29-1 and TRBJ1-1; a weak D match, TRBD1 (5 bases). Trimming left V 0 bases short and J 6 bases short, with 14 bases between. CDR3 size: 14 residues. Germline values: CDR1 SQVTM, CDR2 ANQGSEA.

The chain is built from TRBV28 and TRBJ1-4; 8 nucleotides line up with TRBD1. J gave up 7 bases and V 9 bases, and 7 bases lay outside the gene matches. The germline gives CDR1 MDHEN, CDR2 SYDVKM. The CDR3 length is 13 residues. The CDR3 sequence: CASKDRDREKLFF. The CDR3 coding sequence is TGTGCCAGTAAGGACAGGGACCGTGAAAAACTGTTTTTT.

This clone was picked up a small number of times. DNA of the CDR3: TGTGCCTGGACCCTGGACAGGGTAGAATTTGGAAACACCATATATTTT. Protein: CAWTLDRVEFGNTIYF. This chain uses TRBV30 with TRBJ1-3, with TRBD1 matching over 8 bases. The V and J ends lost 4 bases and 3 bases, in that order; junction bases with no gene match: 11. Per germline, CDR1 GTSNPN and CDR2 SVGIG (reference sequence). This CDR3 has 16 amino acids.

This CDR3 reads CASSSSGGHISPLHF. Here the CDR3 DNA reads TGTGCCAGCAGCTCCTCCGGTGGACATATCTCACCCCTCCACTTT. V and J are TRBV7-2 and TRBJ1-6; D is perhaps TRBD1 (5 bases). Looked up from germline, CDR1 is SGHTA and CDR2 is FQGNSA. The CDR3 is 15 amino acids. V gave up 4 bases and J gave up 10 bases, with 17 bases separating them.